The 20 T cell receptor beta chains listed next were all sequenced from one sample in a study of long-term antiretroviral therapy in people with HIV. Version v3.0 of the immunoSEQ assay ran at survey level. Assay: immunoSEQ multiplex PCR; the TCRdb copy retains only in-frame clones and omits some. The sample lists approximately 19,000 clones; almost 80% were seen once. Sequenced here: unsorted PBMCs, sampled 2.3 years after starting antiretroviral therapy. These receptors originate from a woman in her thirties or forties with HIV.

The chain joins TRBV10-2 to TRBJ2-7, with a possible D match to TRBD2 (5 bases). The CDR3 consists of 15 residues. In germline, CDR1 is WSHSY, CDR2 SAAADI. Trimming took 4 bases from V and 1 from J, leaving 14 bases between them. CDR3 coding DNA: TGCGCCAGCAGTGTGTCGATCCGAGGGTCCTACGAGCAGTACTTC. It specifies CASSVSIRGSYEQYF.

V usage is TRBV5-4 and J usage is TRBJ1-3; perhaps TRBD1 as D (6 bases). Trimming took 6 bases from V and 6 from J, leaving 16 bases between them. Germline values: CDR1 SGHNT, CDR2 YYREEE (reference sequence). The CDR3 is made up of 14 amino acids. CDR3 coding DNA: TGTGCCAGCACGGGAGGGGGAATTGAAAACACCATATATTTT. It translates to CASTGGGIENTIYF.

This clone appeared a single time. The gene calls are TRBV19 and TRBJ1-1; the match to TRBD1 covers 7 bases. J was trimmed by 6 bases and V by 3 bases; bases with no gene match: 4. The CDR3 sequence is 13 residues long. Per the germline V gene, CDR1 is LNHDA and CDR2 is SQIVND (reference sequence). The CDR3 nucleotides are TGTGCCAGTAGTATGATGCAGGGGGCTGAAGCTTTCTTT. Encoded protein: CASSMMQGAEAFF.

The V gene is TRBV2, the J gene TRBJ2-7; D not resolved. Germline CDR1 reads SNHLY; CDR2 reads FYNNEI. This CDR3 has 11 residues. V gave up 6 bases and J gave up 6 bases, with 9 bases separating them. CDR3 nucleotides: TGTGCCAGCAGGGAGAAAGGCGAGCAGTACTTC. It specifies CASREKGEQYF.

The sample holds a few counts of this clone. The J gene is TRBJ1-2, the V gene TRBV2; TRBD1 matches at 8 bases. This CDR3 region has 18 residues. V gave up 6 bases and J gave up 0 bases; unmatched junction bases: 15. Per the germline V gene, CDR1 is SNHLY and CDR2 is FYNNEI. The CDR3 region is CASSLTQGGLGPNYGYTF. In nucleotides, the CDR3 is TGTGCCAGCAGCCTGACACAGGGGGGACTGGGTCCTAACTATGGCTACACCTTC.

There are a few counts of this clone. The CDR3 DNA reads TGTGCCAGTAGTATCGGGGGTAGAAACACCATATATTTT. Translating it yields CASSIGGRNTIYF. The chain employs TRBV19 and TRBJ1-3, with D possibly TRBD1 on 5 matching bases. CDR1 LNHDA and CDR2 SQIVND come from the germline V gene (reference sequence). The CDR3 runs 13 residues. Trimming removed 3 bases from V and 5 bases from J, with 8 bases in between.

The chain links TRBV19 to TRBJ2-5, with D uncertain. The germline V gene encodes CDR1 LNHDA and CDR2 SQIVND (reference sequence). Trimming left V 3 bases short and J 5 bases short, with 7 bases between. CDR3 length equals 12 residues. CDR3 residues: CASSMPGETQYF. Written as DNA, the CDR3 is TGTGCCAGTAGTATGCCCGGCGAGACCCAGTACTTC.

The chain links TRBV30 to TRBJ2-6; D tentatively fits TRBD1 or TRBD2 (5 bases each). This CDR3 region has 13 residues. V lost 3 bases, J lost 2 bases, and 5 bases lay in between. Germline V gives CDR1 GTSNPN, CDR2 SVGIG (reference sequence). In DNA, the CDR3 is TGTGCCTGGAGGGGGGCTGGGGCCAACGTCCTGACTTTC. Translated, it gives CAWRGAGANVLTF.

The V and J genes are TRBV29-1 and TRBJ2-5; D perhaps matches TRBD2 (6 bases). V was cut by 7 bases and J by 5 bases, with 20 bases left in between. Germline-derived CDR1 and CDR2 are SQVTM and ANQGSEA. The length of the CDR3 is 14 residues. The CDR3 DNA sequence: TGCAGCGCCCGCCCGGGGGACTGGGGGGAGACCCAGTACTTC. Translation gives CSARPGDWGETQYF.

CDR3 loop: CASMNSGNSDTQYF. The CDR3 DNA follows: TGCGCCAGCATGAATAGCGGGAATTCCGATACGCAGTATTTT. The rearrangement uses TRBV5-1 and TRBJ2-3, with TRBD2 identical over 8 bases. From germline, CDR1 is SGHRS and CDR2 YFSETQ. With 6 bases clipped from V and 6 bases from J, the junction kept 9 bases outside the gene matches. The CDR3 is made up of 14 amino acids.

This clone was detected only a few times. The V gene is TRBV19, the J gene TRBJ2-7; D remains unclear. The length of the CDR3 is 13 residues. Germline V CDR1 and CDR2: LNHDA, SQIVND (reference sequence). The ends were cut back, 1 base at V and 6 bases at J, with 10 bases in the middle. The CDR3: CASSIGSQSEQYF. The CDR3, as DNA: TGTGCCAGTAGTATAGGCAGTCAGAGCGAGCAGTACTTC.

V usage is TRBV5-6 and J usage is TRBJ1-1, with 8 bases lining up with TRBD1. V gave up 4 bases and J gave up 4 bases; unmatched junction bases: 15. The V gene's germline CDR1 is SGHDT and CDR2 YYEEEE. This CDR3 is 17 amino acids long. The CDR3 nucleotides are TGTGCCAGCAGCCCGGATTGGCCCGGGACAGGAGGCACTGAAGCTTTCTTT. Translation: CASSPDWPGTGGTEAFF.

The rearrangement links TRBV5-4 to TRBJ1-1; 8 bases are a match to TRBD1. Germline-derived CDR1 and CDR2 are SGHNT and YYREEE (reference sequence). Trimming at V came to 5 bases and at J to 5 bases, leaving 11 bases not matched to a gene. The CDR3 length is 15 residues. The CDR3 DNA reads TGTGCCAGCAGGGATTCAGGGGGCTCTTGGACTGAAGCTTTCTTT. It is translated as CASRDSGGSWTEAFF.

This clone has a handful of counts. The chain uses TRBV30 and TRBJ1-2, with TRBD1 matching over 7 bases. The CDR3 is 12 amino acids. The V gene end was trimmed by 7 bases and the J gene end by 7 bases; junction bases not matched to a gene: 9. From germline, CDR1 is GTSNPN and CDR2 SVGIG (reference sequence). The CDR3 coding sequence is TGTGCCTCTGCCAGGGGGAAGGGTGGCTACACCTTC. This translates into CASARGKGGYTF.

This clone showed up just a few times. This chain links TRBV5-6 with TRBJ1-2, with unresolved D. This CDR3 has 13 residues. Germline V lookup: CDR1 SGHDT, CDR2 YYEEEE. The ends were cut back, 2 bases at V and 6 bases at J, with 11 bases in the middle. CDR3 loop: CASSLGVINGYTF. For the CDR3, the DNA is TGTGCCAGCAGCTTAGGAGTCATTAATGGCTACACCTTC.

This clone was seen once. V usage is TRBV6-1 and J usage is TRBJ2-3; 7 positions agree with TRBD2. The CDR3 is made up of 14 amino acids. V dropped 6 bases and J dropped 2; count of bases not matched to a gene: 5. Germline CDR1 is MNHNS and CDR2 is SASEGT. The CDR3 region is CASRLAEFTDTQYF. CDR3 bases: TGTGCCAGCAGGCTAGCGGAATTCACAGATACGCAGTATTTT.

This chain joins TRBV5-1 and TRBJ2-1, with 9 bases aligning to TRBD1. Germline V CDR1 and CDR2: SGHRS, YFSETQ. The CDR3 length is 18 residues. V shed 5 bases, J shed 5 bases, and the junction held 17 bases outside the gene matches. The CDR3 nucleotides are TGCGCCAGCAGGGCCCTTTCCGTCGGGACAGGGATTAACAATGAGCAGTTCTTC. Its translation is CASRALSVGTGINNEQFF.

The CDR3 sequence: CASSYRRDSPLHF. The CDR3 DNA follows: TGTGCCAGTAGTTATCGGAGGGATTCACCCCTCCACTTT. The gene calls are TRBV19 and TRBJ1-6; unclear D gene. CDR3 length: 13 amino acids. V was clipped by 5 bases and J by 8 bases, with 10 bases between them. CDR1 and CDR2 from the germline V gene are LNHDA and SQIVND (reference sequence).

The chain is built from TRBV7-2 and TRBJ2-2; tentatively, D is TRBD2 (7 bases). V was shortened by 3 bases and J by 6 bases, with 14 bases between the two germline ends. Germline CDR1 reads SGHTA; CDR2 reads FQGNSA. The CDR3 extends over 15 amino acids. The CDR3 region has the DNA TGTGCCAGCAGCTTCCGGGGGGCCGCGGCCGGGGAGCTGTTTTTT. Protein sequence: CASSFRGAAAGELFF.

This sequence joins TRBV19 and TRBJ1-2; no clear D. The CDR3 loop spans 12 amino acids. The V end lost 4 bases, the J end lost 3 bases, and 6 bases lay between the germline ends. Germline V gene sequence: CDR1 LNHDA, CDR2 SQIVND (reference sequence). The CDR3 bases are TGTGCCAGTAGTAGGCGCGACTATGGCTACACCTTC. It translates to CASSRRDYGYTF.